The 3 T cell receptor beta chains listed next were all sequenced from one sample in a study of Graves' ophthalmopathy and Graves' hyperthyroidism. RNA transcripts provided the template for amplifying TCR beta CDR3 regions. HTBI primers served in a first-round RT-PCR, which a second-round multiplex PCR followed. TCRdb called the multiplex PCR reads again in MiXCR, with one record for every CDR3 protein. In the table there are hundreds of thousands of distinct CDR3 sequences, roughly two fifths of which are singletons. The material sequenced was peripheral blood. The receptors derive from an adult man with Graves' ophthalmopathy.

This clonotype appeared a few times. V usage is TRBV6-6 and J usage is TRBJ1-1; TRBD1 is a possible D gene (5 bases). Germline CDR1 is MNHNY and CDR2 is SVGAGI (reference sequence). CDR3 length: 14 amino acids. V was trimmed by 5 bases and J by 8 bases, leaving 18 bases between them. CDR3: CASSESIIRGEAFF. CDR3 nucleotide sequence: TGTGCCAGCAGTGAATCCATCATACGGGGGGAAGCTTTCTTT.

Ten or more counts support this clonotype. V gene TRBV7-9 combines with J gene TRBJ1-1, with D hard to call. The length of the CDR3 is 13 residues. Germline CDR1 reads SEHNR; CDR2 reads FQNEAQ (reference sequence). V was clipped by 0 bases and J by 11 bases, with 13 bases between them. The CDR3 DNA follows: TGTGCCAGCAGCTTAGCCCCAGGCAGGACGGCTTTCTTT. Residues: CASSLAPGRTAFF.

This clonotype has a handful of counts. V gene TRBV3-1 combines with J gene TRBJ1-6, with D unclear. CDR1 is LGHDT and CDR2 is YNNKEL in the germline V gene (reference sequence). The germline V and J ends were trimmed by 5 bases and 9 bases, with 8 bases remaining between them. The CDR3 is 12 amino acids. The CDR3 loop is CASSVWSSPLHF. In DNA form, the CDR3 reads TGTGCCAGCAGCGTATGGAGTTCACCCCTCCACTTT.